This T cell receptor (beta chain) was retrieved from a study of blood T cell repertoires in COVID-19. The overall study: T cells, B-cell-depleted T cells, or PBMCs supplied cDNA or gDNA.

Trimming stripped 4 bases from V and 8 bases from J, with 9 bases between. CDR1 and CDR2 from the germline V gene are MDHEN and SYDVKM. CDR3 length: 13 amino acids. Seattle-derived patients entered the study during active infection and were followed longitudinally. Profiling relied on immunoSEQ multiplex PCR, and the TCRdb table lists in-frame clones only, not all of them. The sample carries some 73,000 clones, almost 85% recorded once. The chain employs TRBV28 and TRBJ1-6, with a possible D match to TRBD1 (6 bases). The sample was peripheral blood. The receptor was derived from a middle-aged man with COVID-19, enrolled during active disease. The CDR3: CASSSRGDSPLHF. DNA of the CDR3: TGTGCCAGCAGTTCCAGGGGAGATTCACCCCTCCACTTT.